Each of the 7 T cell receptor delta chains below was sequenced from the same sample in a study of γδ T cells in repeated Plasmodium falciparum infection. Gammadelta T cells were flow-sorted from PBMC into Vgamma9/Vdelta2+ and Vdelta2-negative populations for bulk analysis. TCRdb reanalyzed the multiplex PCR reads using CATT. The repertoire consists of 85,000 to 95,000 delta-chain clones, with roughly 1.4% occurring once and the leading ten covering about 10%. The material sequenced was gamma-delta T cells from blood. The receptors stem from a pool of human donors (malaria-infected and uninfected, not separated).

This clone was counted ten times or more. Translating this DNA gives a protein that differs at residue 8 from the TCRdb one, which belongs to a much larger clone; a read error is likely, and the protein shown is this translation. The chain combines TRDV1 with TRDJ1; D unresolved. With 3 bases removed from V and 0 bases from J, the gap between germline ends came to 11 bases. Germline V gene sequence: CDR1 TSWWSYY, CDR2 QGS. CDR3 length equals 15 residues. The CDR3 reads CALGDRPSYTDKLIF. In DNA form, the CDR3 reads TGTGCTCTTGGGGATAGACCCTCCTACACCGATAAACTCATCTTT.

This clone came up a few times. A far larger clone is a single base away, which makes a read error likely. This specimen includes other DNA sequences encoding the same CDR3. The CDR3 sequence: CALGGRRTEGHKLIF. In DNA form, the CDR3 reads TGTGCTCTTGGGGGACGAAGGACAGAGGGGCATAAACTCATCTTT. The chain has TRDV1 and TRDJ1, with D unclear. Germline assignment: CDR1 TSWWSYY and CDR2 QGS. This CDR3 comprises 15 residues. V lost 4 bases and J lost 6, with 18 bases in between.

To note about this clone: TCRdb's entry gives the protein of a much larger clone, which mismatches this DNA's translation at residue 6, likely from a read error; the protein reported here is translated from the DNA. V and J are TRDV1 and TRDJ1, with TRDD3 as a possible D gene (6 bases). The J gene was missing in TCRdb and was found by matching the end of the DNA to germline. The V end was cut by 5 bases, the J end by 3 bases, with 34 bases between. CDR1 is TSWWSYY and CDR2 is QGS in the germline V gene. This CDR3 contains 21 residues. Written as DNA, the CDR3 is TGTGCTCTTGGGCCCGGGCGGCCTCGACTCCGGCGACTGGGAGGTGCCGATAAACTCATCTTT. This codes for CALGPGRPRLRRLGGADKLIF.

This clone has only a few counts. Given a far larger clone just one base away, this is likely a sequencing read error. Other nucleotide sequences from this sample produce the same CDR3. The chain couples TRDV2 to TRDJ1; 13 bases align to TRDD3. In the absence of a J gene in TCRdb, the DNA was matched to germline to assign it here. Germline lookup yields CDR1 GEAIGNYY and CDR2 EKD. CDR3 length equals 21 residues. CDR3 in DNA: TGTGCCTGCGACACCGTTACTGGGGGATACGCCGAGCGGAAGGACACCGATAAACTCATCTTT. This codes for CACDTVTGGYAERKDTDKLIF.

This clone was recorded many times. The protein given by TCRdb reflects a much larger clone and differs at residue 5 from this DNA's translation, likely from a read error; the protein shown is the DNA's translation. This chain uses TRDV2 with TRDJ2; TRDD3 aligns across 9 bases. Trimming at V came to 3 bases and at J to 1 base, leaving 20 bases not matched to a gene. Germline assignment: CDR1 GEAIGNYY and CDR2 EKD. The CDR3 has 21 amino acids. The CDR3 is CACDAFLDWGTRAYLTAQLFF. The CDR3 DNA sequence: TGTGCCTGTGACGCCTTCCTTGACTGGGGGACAAGGGCCTATTTGACAGCACAACTCTTCTTT.

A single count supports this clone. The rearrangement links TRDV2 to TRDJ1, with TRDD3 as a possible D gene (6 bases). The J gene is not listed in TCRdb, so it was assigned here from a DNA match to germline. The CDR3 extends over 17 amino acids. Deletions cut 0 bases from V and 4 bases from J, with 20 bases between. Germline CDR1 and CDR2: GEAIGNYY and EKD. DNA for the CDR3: TGTGCCTGTGACACCCTCCAGGGGATCCCTTCGGGCGATAAACTCATCTTT. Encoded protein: CACDTLQGIPSGDKLIF.

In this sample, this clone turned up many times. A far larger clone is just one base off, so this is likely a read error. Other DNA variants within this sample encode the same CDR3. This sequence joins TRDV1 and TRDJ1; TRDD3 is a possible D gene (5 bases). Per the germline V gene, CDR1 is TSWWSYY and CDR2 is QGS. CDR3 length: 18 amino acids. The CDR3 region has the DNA TGTGCTCTCGGGGAAGTGGGAGGGATCCCATCCTACACCGATAAACTCATCTTT. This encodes CALGEVGGIPSYTDKLIF.